The rows below give T cell receptor beta chains drawn from one sample of a study of PD-L1 blockade in urothelial cancer. Profiled with immunoSEQ multiplex PCR; TCRdb holds only in-frame clones, not every one. The table records approximately 50,000 clones, 84% of them present only once. Sequencing used PBMCs, obtained around atezolizumab (anti-PD-L1) treatment. These receptor sequences come from a man aged 65 to 79 with urothelial cancer. Both conserved end residues are part of each CDR3. Each record gives: V gene, D gene, clone size, J gene, CDR3 DNA, CDR3 protein. The D gene is left open where the match is weak. Where a row states a size, it is once, few, many or the class of an expanded clone; other rows omit it.

>TRBV5-8|.|few|TRBJ2-7
TGTGCCAGCAGCTCTAGCTCCTACGAGCAGTACTTC
CASSSSSYEQYF
>TRBV6-1|.|.|TRBJ2-5
TGTGCCAGCAATGATCGGGGTATCCAAGAGACCCAGTACTTC
CASNDRGIQETQYF
>TRBV7-9|.|.|TRBJ2-7
TGTGCCAGCAGCTCAGGGATTTACGAGCAGTACTTC
CASSSGIYEQYF
>TRBV7-9|.|few|TRBJ1-1
TGTGCCAGCAACCCCGGGGGGTTCGACACTGAAGCTTTCTTT
CASNPGGFDTEAFF
>TRBV6-6|TRBD1|once|TRBJ2-1
TGTGCCAGCAGTTACGGGGGACAGGGCAATGAGCAGTTCTTC
CASSYGGQGNEQFF
>TRBV7-3|.|.|TRBJ1-1
TGTGCCAGCAGCTTAAACCCCGGAGCTGAAGCTTTCTTT
CASSLNPGAEAFF
>TRBV15|TRBD1|.|TRBJ2-7
TGTGCCACCAGCACAACCGACAGGGGATCTTCCTACGAGCAGTACTTC
CATSTTDRGSSYEQYF
>TRBV6-5|TRBD2|.|TRBJ2-1
TGTGCCAGCAGGACAAGCGGGAGGGGTTTGAATGAGCAGTTCTTC
CASRTSGRGLNEQFF
>TRBV5-8|TRBD1|.|TRBJ2-2
TGTGCCAGCAGCTTGGGGACAGGGGGCCGACCGAACACCGGGGAGCTGTTTTTT
CASSLGTGGRPNTGELFF
>TRBV6-1|TRBD1|.|TRBJ2-3
TGTGCCAGCAGGCAGACAGGGGGCAGGACAGATACGCAGTATTTT
CASRQTGGRTDTQYF
>TRBV7-2|.|.|TRBJ2-3
TGTGCCAGCAGCTTAATCGAGGTGACGGCCGCCGGGGATACGCAGTATTTT
CASSLIEVTAAGDTQYF
>TRBV6-1|.|.|TRBJ2-7
TGTGCCAGCAGTGACCTGAGTTTGTACTTC
CASSDLSLYF
>TRBV5-6|.|.|TRBJ2-7
TGTGCCAGCAGCCCTCTTTCGGGTCACGAGCAGTACTTC
CASSPLSGHEQYF
>TRBV5-1|TRBD2|.|TRBJ2-1
TGCGCCAGCAGCTTGTTAGCGGGAAGCTACAATGAGCAGTTCTTC
CASSLLAGSYNEQFF